Presented here are 13 T cell receptor beta chains from one specimen sequenced in a study of T cells in Graves' hyperthyroidism and ophthalmopathy. Researchers took RNA transcripts and amplified the TCR beta CDR3 regions from them. RT-PCR in the first round (using the HTBI primer set) targeted the TCR CDR3. TCRdb fed the multiplex PCR reads into MiXCR, producing one record per CDR3 protein. The table includes 300,000 to 400,000 distinct CDR3 sequences, approximately 13% detected once. The material sequenced was blood. These receptor sequences come from a woman under 30 with Graves' hyperthyroidism.

This clonotype turned up a few times. CDR3 residues: CASSQLYRETQYF. CDR3 coding DNA: TGCGCCAGCAGCCAATTATATAGAGAGACCCAGTACTTC. The chain recombines TRBV4-1 with TRBJ2-5; D uncertain. Trimming removed 2 bases from V and 4 bases from J, with 8 bases in between. Per germline, CDR1 MGHRA and CDR2 YSYEKL. The CDR3 covers 13 residues.

This clonotype came up many times. The V and J genes are TRBV9 and TRBJ2-7, with D tentatively TRBD2 (6 bases). V lost 2 bases, J lost 3 bases, and 12 bases lay in between. Germline V gives CDR1 SGDLS, CDR2 YYNGEE. This CDR3 region has 14 residues. CDR3 sequence: CASSVGGAGYEQYF. For the CDR3, the DNA is TGTGCCAGCAGCGTGGGCGGAGCGGGCTACGAGCAGTACTTC. The whole variable domain, filled in from reference TRBV9 and TRBJ2-7, reads DSGVTQTPKHLITATGQRVTLRCSPRSGDLSVYWYQQSLDQGLQFLIQYYNGEERAKGNILERFSAQQFPDLHSELNLSSLELGDSALYFCASSVGGAGYEQYFGPGTRLTVT.

At least ten counts were recorded for this clonotype. This rearrangement joins TRBV20-1 to TRBJ2-7; 8 bases fit TRBD1. The CDR3 runs 14 residues. Germline assignment: CDR1 DFQATT and CDR2 SNEGSKA (reference sequence). V trimming: 3 bases; J trimming: 2 bases; junction bases outside the gene matches: 6. The DNA for the CDR3 is TGCAGTGCTAGGTTCCAGGGGGCGACCTACGAGCAGTACTTC. Residues: CSARFQGATYEQYF.

CDR3 in amino acids: CASSQEGFGFGNTIYF. The CDR3 DNA follows: TGTGCCAGCAGCCAAGAGGGGTTTGGCTTTGGAAACACCATATATTTT. The chain joins TRBV3-1 to TRBJ1-3, with D uncertain. Trimming removed 0 bases at V and 3 bases at J, with 12 bases between. The CDR3 loop spans 16 amino acids. Germline CDR1 reads LGHDT; CDR2 reads YNNKEL (reference sequence).

This clonotype was seen at least ten times. The chain links TRBV15 to TRBJ1-1; D is unclear. The length of the CDR3 is 12 residues. Trimming left V 0 bases short and J 6 bases short, with 5 bases between. From germline, CDR1 is LNHNV and CDR2 YYDKDF (reference sequence). The CDR3 DNA sequence: TGTGCCACCAGCAGAGATCAGCCTGAAGCTTTCTTT. Translated, it gives CATSRDQPEAFF.

This clonotype was counted at least ten times. This chain connects TRBV15 to TRBJ2-3; D call uncertain. Deletions cut 2 bases from V and 6 bases from J, with 15 bases between. The CDR3 is 15 residues long. Germline V gene lookup returns CDR1 LNHNV and CDR2 YYDKDF (reference sequence). CDR3 in DNA: TGTGCCACCAGCAGACCGAAACCCCAGCGCGATACGCAGTATTTT. Its translation is CATSRPKPQRDTQYF. Based on the CDR3 plus reference TRBV15 and TRBJ2-3, the full variable domain is DAMVIQNPRYQVTQFGKPVTLSCSQTLNHNVMYWYQQKSSQAPKLLFHYYDKDFNNEADTPDNFQSRRPNTSFCFLDIRSPGLGDTAMYLCATSRPKPQRDTQYFGPGTRLTVL.

This clonotype has at least ten counts. V and J are TRBV20-1 and TRBJ1-6; possibly TRBD1 for D (5 bases). V was trimmed by 5 bases and J by 0 bases, leaving 14 bases between them. Germline V gives CDR1 DFQATT, CDR2 SNEGSKA (reference sequence). The CDR3 is made up of 16 amino acids. The CDR3 DNA sequence: TGCAGTGCTCGGGACGGCCTAAGCTCCTATAATTCACCCCTCCACTTT. Translating gives CSARDGLSSYNSPLHF.

This clonotype was recorded a few times. The DNA of the CDR3 is TGTGCCAGCAGCCGGGCGGAGACAGATACGCAGTATTTT. The encoded protein is CASSRAETDTQYF. The chain links TRBV7-9 to TRBJ2-3; D is uncertain. CDR3 size: 13 residues. The V gene's germline CDR1 is SEHNR and CDR2 FQNEAQ (reference sequence). The V end was cut by 5 bases, the J end by 3 bases, with 9 bases between.

The chain joins TRBV5-4 to TRBJ2-3; D unresolved. Germline V CDR1 and CDR2: SGHNT, YYREEE (reference sequence). With 0 bases removed from V and 4 bases from J, the gap between germline ends came to 18 bases. CDR3 length: 17 residues. The CDR3 loop is CASSLGGRLPSPDTQYF. CDR3 coding DNA: TGTGCCAGCAGCTTGGGAGGCCGACTCCCAAGCCCAGATACGCAGTATTTT.

This clonotype was seen at least ten times. V and J are TRBV24-1 and TRBJ1-1; 7 bases map to TRBD1. Germline V gene sequence: CDR1 KGHDR, CDR2 SFDVKD. CDR3 length: 14 residues. Trimming removed 12 bases from V and 3 bases from J; junction bases left unmatched: 12. CDR3 in DNA: TGTGCCCGTGAAGGGGGCGTCTGGGACACTGAAGCTTTCTTT. It translates to CAREGGVWDTEAFF.

This clonotype was seen repeatedly, ten times or more. The chain recombines TRBV5-8 with TRBJ2-7, with D perhaps TRBD2 (5 bases). CDR3 length: 13 amino acids. The germline gives CDR1 SGHTS, CDR2 YDEGEE. V was trimmed by 4 bases and J by 3 bases, leaving 11 bases between them. The CDR3: CASSDGVGYEQYF. In DNA, the CDR3 is TGTGCCAGCAGCGACGGGGTGGGCTACGAGCAGTACTTC. Drawing the rest from reference TRBV5-8 and TRBJ2-7, the complete variable domain is EAGVTQSPTHLIKTRGQQATLRCSPISGHTSVYWYQQALGLGLQFLLWYDEGEERNRGNFPPRFSGRQFPNYSSELNVNALELEDSALYLCASSDGVGYEQYFGPGTRLTVT.

The V gene is TRBV4-1, the J gene TRBJ1-1; the D gene is possibly TRBD1 (5 bases). Germline V gene data show CDR1 as MGHRA and CDR2 as YSYEKL. The CDR3 is 15 residues long. The germline V and J ends were trimmed by 4 bases and 3 bases, with 15 bases remaining between them. Here the CDR3 reads CASSRALMGDTEAFF. The CDR3 bases are TGCGCCAGCAGCCGAGCCCTGATGGGGGACACTGAAGCTTTCTTT.

This clonotype was seen ten or more times. The J gene is TRBJ2-7, the V gene TRBV28; D unclear. Trimming removed 2 bases at V and 4 bases at J, with 15 bases between. CDR3 length equals 15 residues. In germline, CDR1 is MDHEN, CDR2 SYDVKM. CDR3 sequence (DNA): TGTGCCAGCAGTTTACGCCCCGGAGTTGGTTACGAGCAGTACTTC. Translated, it gives CASSLRPGVGYEQYF.